This is a list of T cell receptor beta chains from one sample in a study of tumor-infiltrating lymphocytes in primary liver carcinoma. TCRdb re-called the multiplex PCR reads with MiXCR, one entry per CDR3 protein. The sample holds over 40,000 distinct CDR3 sequences, around 77% seen once. Specimen: liver tumor tissue from sampling region 5. Receptors were obtained from a man in his forties with primary liver carcinoma and hepatitis B virus infection. CDR3s include the opening cysteine and the closing phenylalanine or tryptophan. The D gene is left open where the match is weak. Some rows mark clone size as missing; the rest say once, few, many or name a class of expanded clone.

few	TRBV9	NA	TRBJ2-3	TGTGCCAGCAGCTATCAGACAGGTCCAGATACGCAGTATTTT	CASSYQTGPDTQYF
NA	TRBV10-1	TRBD2	TRBJ2-1	TGCGTCAGCAGCGGTGGGGAGGGTACCCAGCTGTTCTTC	CVSSGGEGTQLFF
NA	TRBV29-1	NA	TRBJ2-2	TGCAGCGTTGATACGCAGGGGAACACCGGGGAGCTGTTTTTT	CSVDTQGNTGELFF
NA	TRBV11-2	TRBD2	TRBJ2-1	TGTGCCAGCACCCAGACTAGCGGGACTGGTGAGCAGTTCTTC	CASTQTSGTGEQFF
NA	TRBV4-1	NA	TRBJ2-1	TGCGCAAGCAGCCCCGAACTAACGGGGGCCTACAATGAGCAGTTCTTC	CASSPELTGAYNEQFF
many	TRBV5-6	NA	TRBJ1-1	TGTGCCAGCAGCTTGGAGAAGGTTACGAGCACTGAAGCTTTCTTT	CASSLEKVTSTEAFF
NA	TRBV29-1	TRBD1	TRBJ2-2	TGCAACGTTTCGGGACAGTGGTTCACCTGGGAGCTGTTTTTT	CNVSGQWFTWELFF
NA	TRBV6-1	NA	TRBJ2-1	TGTGCCAGCAGTGAGAGGCCCCCTGGACAGTTGGATGAGCAGTTCTTC	CASSERPPGQLDEQFF
NA	TRBV11-1	TRBD2	TRBJ2-1	TGTGCCGGCAACTTATACCGCTCCGCGGGAGGGTCCTACAATGAGCAATTCTTC	CAGNLYRSAGGSYNEQFF
NA	TRBV30	TRBD2	TRBJ2-7	TGTGCCTCCAGCGGGAGGCACCTCTCCGAGCAGTACTTC	CASSGRHLSEQYF
NA	TRBV5-1	NA	TRBJ1-1	TGCTCCAGCAGCTTGGCCGGGGGGTGCACTGAAGCTTTCTTT	CSSSLAGGCTEAFF
NA	TRBV2	TRBD2	TRBJ2-1	TGTGCCAGCAGAACCAGGACTAGCGGGAGTTGGGAATACTACAATGAGCAGTTCTTC	CASRTRTSGSWEYYNEQFF
NA	TRBV6-1	NA	TRBJ1-1	TGTGTCAGCAGTGAAACAACGGTTGAGGCTTTCTTT	CVSSETTVEAFF
NA	TRBV4-1	NA	TRBJ1-2	TGCGCCACCAGCCAAGAGGGGTACCCCCTCGCAGCCCAACCTACCTATGGCTACACCTTC	CATSQEGYPLAAQPTYGYTF
many	TRBV2	NA	TRBJ2-2	TGTGCCAGCGGCGACACCGGGGAGCTGTTTTTT	CASGDTGELFF
NA	TRBV29-1	TRBD2	TRBJ2-3	TGCAGCACACCCGGGACTAGCGGGAGGGCTATCGATACGCAGTATTTT	CSTPGTSGRAIDTQYF
NA	TRBV7-3	NA	TRBJ2-3	TGTGCCGCCAGACTCTTAGGAGGGAACACAGATACGCAGTATTTT	CAARLLGGNTDTQYF
NA	TRBV4-3	NA	TRBJ2-6	TGCGCCAGCACCCAAGATGGGTTCCGCTCTGGGGCCAACGTTCTGATTTTC	CASTQDGFRSGANVLIF
many	TRBV20-1	TRBD2	TRBJ2-5	TGCAGTGCGTTACTAGCGGGAGGTTGGGAGACCCAGTACTTC	CSALLAGGWETQYF
NA	TRBV4-1	NA	TRBJ1-2	TGCGCCAGCAGCCAAGTGGCCAGGGGAGACTATAGCTACACCTTC	CASSQVARGDYSYTF
NA	TRBV5-4	TRBD1	TRBJ2-7	TGTGCCAGCGGCCCCGAAAGGACAGGGGGAGAGCAGCACTTC	CASGPERTGGEQHF
NA	TRBV29-1	NA	TRBJ2-3	TGCAGCGTTGAGTTGCGGGAAAGGGGAACAGGTACGCAGTATTTT	CSVELRERGTGTQYF
NA	TRBV4-1	NA	TRBJ2-1	TGCGCCAGCAACCAAGCCAGGACTGCGTACAATGAGCAGTTCTTC	CASNQARTAYNEQFF
NA	TRBV7-9	TRBD1	TRBJ1-1	TGTGGCAGCAGCTACGGACAGGAAAACACTGAAGTTTTCTTT	CGSSYGQENTEVFF
NA	TRBV6-5	TRBD2	TRBJ2-7	TGTGACAGTAGGGGACTAGCGGACGTCTACGAGCAGTACTTC	CDSRGLADVYEQYF
NA	TRBV11-2	NA	TRBJ1-5	TGTGCCAGCAGCTTAGTAGGGGTAACAGGGAGCAATCAGTATCAGCATTTT	CASSLVGVTGSNQYQHF
NA	TRBV11-2	NA	TRBJ1-1	TGTGCCAGCAACTCAGCTGGCGGACAAAAGAACACTGAAGCTTTCTTT	CASNSAGGQKNTEAFF
few	TRBV3-1	TRBD2	TRBJ2-5	TGTGCCAGCAGCCAAGTAGCGGGAGTATGGGAGACCCAGTACTTC	CASSQVAGVWETQYF
NA	TRBV6-2/TRBV6-3	TRBD2	TRBJ2-1	TGTCCCAGCAGTCCCGGGGCTAGCGGGAGAGCAAATGAGCAGTTCTTC	CPSSPGASGRANEQFF
many	TRBV20-1	TRBD2	TRBJ2-5	TGCAGGGGGACTAGCGGTTTACAAGAGACCCAGTACTTC	CRGTSGLQETQYF
once	TRBV30	TRBD1	TRBJ2-3	TGTGCCTGGGGTCCTGGACAGGGACCGAATACGCAGTATTTT	CAWGPGQGPNTQYF
NA	TRBV5-1	NA	TRBJ2-7	TGCGCGAGCAGCTTCGCCGGGATAAGCTCCTTCGAGCAGTACTTC	CASSFAGISSFEQYF
NA	TRBV29-1	NA	TRBJ2-2	TGCAGCGTTGGGAGTAGCGCTGCGAACAGCGGGGAGCTGTTTTTT	CSVGSSAANSGELFF
NA	TRBV12-3/TRBV12-4	TRBD2	TRBJ2-1	TGTGCCAGCAGGATAAGACCCCCGGGACTACGCTCCTACAATGAGCACTTCTTC	CASRIRPPGLRSYNEHFF
NA	TRBV28	NA	TRBJ1-5	TGTGCCAGCGGTTCTCGTCCTGGGCTCGGGAGCCTCGTGACCCAGCATTTT	CASGSRPGLGSLVTQHF
NA	TRBV4-2	NA	TRBJ2-2	TGTGCCAGCAGTCAAGATTTGATCGGGGAGCTGTTTTTT	CASSQDLIGELFF
NA	TRBV4-1	TRBD1	TRBJ1-2	TGCACCAGCAGCCAAGTGGCCAGGGGGGACTATGACTACACCTTC	CTSSQVARGDYDYTF
NA	TRBV11-1	NA	TRBJ2-2	TGTGCCAGCAGCTATACAGGACCTTTCTCCGGGGAGCTGGTCTTC	CASSYTGPFSGELVF
NA	TRBV29-1	NA	TRBJ2-1	TGCAGCGTTATTCGCGGGACGGGTAGTGATGAGCAGTTCTTC	CSVIRGTGSDEQFF
NA	TRBV11-1	NA	TRBJ2-2	TGTACCAGCAGCTTTTGGGATGCCGGGGGGCTGTTTTTT	CTSSFWDAGGLFF
NA	TRBV5-1	NA	TRBJ2-3	TGCACCAGCAGCATTAAAGGGGGTTCCGAAGATACGCAGTATTTT	CTSSIKGGSEDTQYF
NA	TRBV5-5	TRBD1	TRBJ2-1	TGTGCCAGCAGCTTGGCTCTAAGGGGGCGCGCGTCCGGGCAGTTCTTC	CASSLALRGRASGQFF
NA	TRBV4-2	NA	TRBJ2-5	TGTACCAGCAACCAAGACCTGGGATCGGTGGAGACCCAGTACTTC	CTSNQDLGSVETQYF
NA	TRBV5-1	NA	TRBJ2-1	TGCTCCAGCAACTTGGTCAGGGCCGAGCAGTTCTTC	CSSNLVRAEQFF
many	TRBV20-1	TRBD2	TRBJ2-2	TGCAGTGCTAGAGGGACTAGCGGAGACACCGGGGAGCTGTTTTTT	CSARGTSGDTGELFF
NA	TRBV6-2/TRBV6-3	NA	TRBJ2-7	TGTGCCAGCAGCGACGGGGACCCCTTGAATTCCTACGAGCAGTGCTTC	CASSDGDPLNSYEQCF
many	TRBV7-9	TRBD1	TRBJ1-4	TGTGCCAGCAGCCATCCGGGACAGGGGAAAGGTGAAAAACTGTTTTTT	CASSHPGQGKGEKLFF
NA	TRBV18	NA	TRBJ2-3	TGTACCAGCTCACCTAACGGGTTAGATACGCAGTATTTT	CTSSPNGLDTQYF
NA	TRBV5-1	TRBD1	TRBJ2-7	TGCGCCAGCACCTGGGACAGAGCCTACGAGCAGTACTTC	CASTWDRAYEQYF
NA	TRBV11-2	NA	TRBJ2-2	TGTGCCAGCAGCTTGGAGAGTCTCAGCGGGGAGCTGTTTTTT	CASSLESLSGELFF